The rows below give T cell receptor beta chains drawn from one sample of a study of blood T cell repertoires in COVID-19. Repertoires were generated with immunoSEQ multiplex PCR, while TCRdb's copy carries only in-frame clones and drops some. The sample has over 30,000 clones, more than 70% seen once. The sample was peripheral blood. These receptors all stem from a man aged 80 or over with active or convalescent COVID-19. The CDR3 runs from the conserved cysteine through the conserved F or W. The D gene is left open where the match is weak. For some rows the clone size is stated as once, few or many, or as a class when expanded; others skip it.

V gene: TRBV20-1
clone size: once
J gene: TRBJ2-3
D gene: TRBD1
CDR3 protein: CSASMSGRTGADTQYF
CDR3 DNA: TGCAGTGCTAGTATGTCGGGCAGGACAGGGGCAGATACGCAGTATTTT

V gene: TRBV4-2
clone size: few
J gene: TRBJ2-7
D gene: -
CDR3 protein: CASSQDQGGPYEQYF
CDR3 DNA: TGTGCCAGCAGCCAAGATCAAGGGGGTCCATACGAGCAGTACTTC

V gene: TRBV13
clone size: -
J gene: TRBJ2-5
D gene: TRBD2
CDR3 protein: CASSASGRAWETQYF
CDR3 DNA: TGTGCCAGCAGCGCTAGCGGGAGGGCCTGGGAGACCCAGTACTTC

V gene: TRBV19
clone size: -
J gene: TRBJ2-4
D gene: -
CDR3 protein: CASSIGVGWNIQYF
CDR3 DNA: TGTGCCAGTAGTATCGGGGTCGGGTGGAACATTCAGTACTTC

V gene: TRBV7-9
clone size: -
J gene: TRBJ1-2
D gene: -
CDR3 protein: CASWGGRDYGYTF
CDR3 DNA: TGTGCCAGCTGGGGGGGGCGGGACTATGGCTACACCTTC

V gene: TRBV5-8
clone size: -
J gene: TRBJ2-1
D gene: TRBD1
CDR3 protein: CASSPGQMSSYNEQFF
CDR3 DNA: TGTGCCAGCAGCCCGGGACAGATGAGCTCCTACAATGAGCAGTTCTTC

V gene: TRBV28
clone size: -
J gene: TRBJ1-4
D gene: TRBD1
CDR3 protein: CASRTTGGDEKLFF
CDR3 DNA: TGTGCCAGCAGAACGACAGGGGGCGATGAAAAACTGTTTTTT

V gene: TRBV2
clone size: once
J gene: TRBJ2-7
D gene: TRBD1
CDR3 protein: CASSEGKTGYPSEQYF
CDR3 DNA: TGTGCCAGCAGTGAGGGAAAGACAGGGTATCCCTCCGAGCAGTACTTC

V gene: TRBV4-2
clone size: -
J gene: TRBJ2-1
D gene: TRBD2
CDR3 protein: CASSQDSGGSSQFF
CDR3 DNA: TGTGCCAGCAGCCAAGATTCGGGCGGGAGCTCTCAGTTCTTC

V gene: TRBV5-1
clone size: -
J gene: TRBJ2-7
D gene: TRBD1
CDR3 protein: CASSETGTGPYEQYF
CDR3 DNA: TGCGCCAGCAGCGAGACCGGGACAGGGCCCTACGAGCAGTACTTC

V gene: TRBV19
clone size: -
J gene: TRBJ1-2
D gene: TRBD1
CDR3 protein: CASSMGQGNFRGYTF
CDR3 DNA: TGTGCCAGTAGTATGGGACAGGGAAATTTTCGGGGCTACACCTTC

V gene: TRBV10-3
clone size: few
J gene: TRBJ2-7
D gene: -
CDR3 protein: CAISDFRALLSYEQYF
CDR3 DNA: TGTGCCATCAGTGACTTCAGGGCACTCCTCTCCTACGAGCAGTACTTC

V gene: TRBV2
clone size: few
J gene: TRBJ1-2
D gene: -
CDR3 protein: CASSELSEESGYTF
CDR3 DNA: TGTGCCAGCAGTGAATTATCAGAGGAATCTGGCTACACCTTC

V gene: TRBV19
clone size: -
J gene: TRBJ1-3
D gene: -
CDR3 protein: CASSNGRGVTGNTIYF
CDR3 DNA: TGTGCCAGTAGTAATGGTAGGGGCGTTACTGGAAACACCATATATTTT

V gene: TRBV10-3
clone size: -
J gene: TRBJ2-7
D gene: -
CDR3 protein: CAIRRTGSHEQYF
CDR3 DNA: TGTGCCATCAGGCGAACAGGGTCCCACGAGCAGTACTTC

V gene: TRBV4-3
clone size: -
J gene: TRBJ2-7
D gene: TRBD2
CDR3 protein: CASSQDWLAGGMSYEQYF
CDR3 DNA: TGCGCCAGCAGCCAAGATTGGCTAGCGGGAGGTATGTCCTACGAGCAGTACTTC

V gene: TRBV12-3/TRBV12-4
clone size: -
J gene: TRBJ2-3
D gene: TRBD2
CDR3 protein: CASPWGGSDTQYF
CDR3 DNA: TGTGCCAGCCCCTGGGGGGGGTCAGATACGCAGTATTTT

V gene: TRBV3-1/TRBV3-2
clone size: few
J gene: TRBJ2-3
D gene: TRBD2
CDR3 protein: CASSPWTSGTSTDTQYF
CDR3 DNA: TGTGCCAGCAGCCCTTGGACTAGCGGGACTAGCACAGATACGCAGTATTTT

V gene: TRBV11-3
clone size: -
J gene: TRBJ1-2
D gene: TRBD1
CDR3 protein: CASSLDRDREYTF
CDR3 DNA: TGTGCCAGCAGCTTAGATCGGGACAGAGAGTACACCTTC

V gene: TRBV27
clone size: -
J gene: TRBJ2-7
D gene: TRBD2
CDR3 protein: CASTQRRKRGLAAYEQYF
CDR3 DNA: TGTGCCAGCACTCAACGACGAAAGAGGGGACTAGCGGCCTACGAGCAGTACTTC

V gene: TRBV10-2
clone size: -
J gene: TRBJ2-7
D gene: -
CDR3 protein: CASSGGGEYYEQYF
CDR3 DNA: TGCGCCAGCAGTGGGGGCGGGGAATACTACGAGCAGTACTTC

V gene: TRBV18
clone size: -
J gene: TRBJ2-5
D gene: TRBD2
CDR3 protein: CASSPISGETQYF
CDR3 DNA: TGTGCCAGCTCACCAATTAGCGGGGAGACCCAGTACTTC

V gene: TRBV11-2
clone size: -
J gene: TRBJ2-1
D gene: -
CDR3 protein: CASSTGEYNEQFF
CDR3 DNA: TGTGCCAGCAGCACGGGGGAATACAATGAGCAGTTCTTC

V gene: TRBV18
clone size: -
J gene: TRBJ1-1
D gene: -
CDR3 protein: CASSVTENTEAFF
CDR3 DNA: TGTGCCAGCTCAGTCACAGAAAACACTGAAGCTTTCTTT

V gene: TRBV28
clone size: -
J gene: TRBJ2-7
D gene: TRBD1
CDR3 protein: CASSLGTDVREQYF
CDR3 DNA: TGTGCCAGCAGTCTAGGGACAGATGTCCGCGAGCAGTACTTC

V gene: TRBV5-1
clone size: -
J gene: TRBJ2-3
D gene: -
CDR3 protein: CASSLGAIYSTDTQYF
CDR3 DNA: TGCGCCAGCAGCTTGGGGGCTATCTACAGCACAGATACGCAGTATTTT

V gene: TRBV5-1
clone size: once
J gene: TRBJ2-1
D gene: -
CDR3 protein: CASSYAGFNEQFF
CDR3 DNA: TGCGCCAGCAGCTACGCAGGGTTTAATGAGCAGTTCTTC

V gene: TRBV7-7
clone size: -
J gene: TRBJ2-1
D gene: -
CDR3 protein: CASGGQGNEQFF
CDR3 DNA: TGTGCCAGCGGTGGTCAGGGCAATGAGCAGTTCTTC

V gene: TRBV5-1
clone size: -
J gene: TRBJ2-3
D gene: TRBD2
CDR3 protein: CASTPRGGREDTQYF
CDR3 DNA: TGCGCCAGCACCCCCCGGGGGGGGAGAGAAGATACGCAGTATTTT

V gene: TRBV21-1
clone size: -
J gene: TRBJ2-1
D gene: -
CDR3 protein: CASRGLAGETYNEQFF
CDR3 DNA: TGTGCCAGCAGGGGACTAGCGGGGGAGACCTACAATGAGCAGTTCTTC

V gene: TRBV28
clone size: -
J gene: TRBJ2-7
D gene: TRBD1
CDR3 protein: CASRGQGSSYEQYF
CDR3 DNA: TGTGCCAGCAGAGGACAGGGGAGCTCCTACGAGCAGTACTTC

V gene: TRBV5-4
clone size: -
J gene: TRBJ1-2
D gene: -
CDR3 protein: CASSMTGVLFGGYTF
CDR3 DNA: TGTGCCAGCAGCATGACAGGTGTCCTCTTTGGTGGCTACACCTTC

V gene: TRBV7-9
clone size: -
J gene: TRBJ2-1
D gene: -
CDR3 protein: CASSRGQKDEQFF
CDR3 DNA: TGTGCCAGCAGCCGTGGACAGAAGGATGAGCAGTTCTTC

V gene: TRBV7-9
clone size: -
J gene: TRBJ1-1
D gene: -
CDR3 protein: CASSLSQDTEAFF
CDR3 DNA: TGTGCCAGCAGCTTAAGCCAGGACACTGAAGCTTTCTTT

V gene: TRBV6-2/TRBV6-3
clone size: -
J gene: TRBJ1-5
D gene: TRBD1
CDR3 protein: CASSSRQGVTSNQPQHF
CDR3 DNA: TGTGCCAGCAGTTCACGACAGGGGGTAACTAGCAATCAGCCCCAGCATTTT

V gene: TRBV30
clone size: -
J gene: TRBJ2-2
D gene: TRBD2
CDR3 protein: CAWTGGGSAAGELFF
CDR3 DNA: TGTGCCTGGACGGGGGGAGGGTCTGCCGCCGGGGAGCTGTTTTTT

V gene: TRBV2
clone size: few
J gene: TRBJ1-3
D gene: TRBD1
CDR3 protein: CASSEAGGLTGNTIYF
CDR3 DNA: TGTGCCAGCAGTGAGGCAGGGGGATTGACTGGAAACACCATATATTTT

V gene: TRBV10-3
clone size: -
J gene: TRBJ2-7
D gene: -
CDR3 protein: CAIRETLESYEQYF
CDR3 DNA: TGTGCCATCAGGGAAACACTAGAGTCCTACGAGCAGTACTTC

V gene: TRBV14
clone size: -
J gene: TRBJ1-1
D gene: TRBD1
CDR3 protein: CASSRRQGLNTEAFF
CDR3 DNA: TGTGCCAGCAGCCGGAGACAGGGCCTGAACACTGAAGCTTTCTTT

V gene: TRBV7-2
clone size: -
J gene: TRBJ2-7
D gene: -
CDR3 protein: CASSLAPDIYYEQYF
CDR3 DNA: TGTGCCAGCAGCTTAGCGCCAGACATATACTACGAGCAGTACTTC

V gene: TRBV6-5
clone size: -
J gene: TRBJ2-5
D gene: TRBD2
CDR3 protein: CAGGLAGWETQYF
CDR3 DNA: TGTGCCGGGGGACTAGCGGGATGGGAGACCCAGTACTTC

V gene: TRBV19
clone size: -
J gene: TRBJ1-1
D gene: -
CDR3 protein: CASSIYLNTEAFF
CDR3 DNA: TGTGCCAGTAGTATTTATCTGAACACTGAAGCTTTCTTT